Each of the 20 T cell receptor beta chains below was sequenced from the same sample in a study of T-cell reconstitution after alpha-beta-depleted transplantation in children. TCRbeta library construction was performed incorporating unique molecular identifiers. TCRdb independently ran MiXCR on the PCR reads; one entry per CDR3 protein. The sample lists about 980,000 distinct CDR3 sequences; about 29% were seen once. Sequences were derived from PBMCs, mostly from graft donor cells, sampled 360 days after TCRalphabeta/CD19-depleted stem cell transplant. These receptors were collected from a boy less than two years old who had a stem cell transplant for SCID, so the T cells may come from the graft donor.

The V gene is TRBV7-2, the J gene TRBJ1-6; tentative D call: TRBD1 (6 bases). V was trimmed by 2 bases and J by 8 bases, leaving 10 bases between them. The germline CDR1 and CDR2 sequences are SGHTA and FQGNSA. The CDR3 loop spans 14 amino acids. The CDR3 region has the DNA TGTGCCAGCAGCTTATCAGGGGTACATTCACCCCTCCACTTT. This translates into CASSLSGVHSPLHF.

V gene TRBV5-1 combines with J gene TRBJ2-2; no clear D gene. The CDR3 is 13 residues long. Germline V CDR1 and CDR2: SGHRS, YFSETQ. Trimming cost V 7 bases and J 0 bases, with 7 bases left between them. CDR3 nucleotides: TGCGCCAGCGGGCTCGCGAACACCGGGGAGCTGTTTTTT. Residues: CASGLANTGELFF.

The V call is TRBV11-2, the J call TRBJ2-5; 9 nucleotides align to TRBD2. Trimming removed 10 bases from V and 4 bases from J; junction bases left unmatched: 28. The CDR3 spans 20 residues. In germline, CDR1 is SGHAT, CDR2 FQNNGV. In nucleotides, the CDR3 is TGTGCCACCACCAGGGGACTAGCTGGGGGGGCCGGGTCCGGTCGAGAGACCCAGTACTTC. Its protein is CATTRGLAGGAGSGRETQYF.

This clonotype was counted only a few times. The gene calls are TRBV29-1 and TRBJ2-7, with 8 bases aligning to TRBD2. The V and J ends lost 5 bases and 3 bases, in that order; junction bases with no gene match: 9. This CDR3 has 14 amino acids. The germline gives CDR1 SQVTM, CDR2 ANQGSEA. CDR3 DNA sequence: TGCAGCGTTCTCTCGGGGGGGAAAAACTACGAGCAGTACTTC. It translates to CSVLSGGKNYEQYF.

This clonotype was picked up a small number of times. The gene calls are TRBV4-3 and TRBJ2-3; D is uncertain. Germline V gives CDR1 LGHNA, CDR2 YSLEER. This CDR3 comprises 13 residues. The ends were cut back, 0 bases at V and 6 bases at J, with 7 bases in the middle. Here the CDR3 reads CASSQDIWDTQYF. The CDR3, as DNA: TGCGCCAGCAGCCAAGATATTTGGGATACGCAGTATTTT.

The chain carries TRBV12-3 or TRBV12-4 and TRBJ2-7; 8 nucleotides align to TRBD1. The CDR3 contains 18 residues. The V and J ends lost 3 bases and 3 bases, in that order; junction bases with no gene match: 16. In nucleotides, the CDR3 is TGTGCCAGCAGTTTTTTGGGGGCCTGGGGACAGGTAGTCTACGAGCAGTACTTC. It specifies CASSFLGAWGQVVYEQYF.

The chain combines TRBV5-1 with TRBJ2-1; D perhaps matches TRBD1 (5 bases). Trimming removed 1 base at V and 8 bases at J, with 13 bases between. CDR3 length equals 14 residues. CDR1 and CDR2 from the germline V gene are SGHRS and YFSETQ. The CDR3 bases are TGCGCCAGCAGCTTGAGCGAAGGGGTTGATGAGCAGTTCTTC. Amino acids: CASSLSEGVDEQFF.

V gene TRBV5-1 combines with J gene TRBJ2-1; 8 nucleotides align to TRBD2. The CDR3 has 16 amino acids. CDR1 and CDR2 (germline): SGHRS, YFSETQ. V shed 2 bases and J 3 bases; nucleotides not matched to a gene: 7. The CDR3 is CASSLAGERRYNEQFF. CDR3 bases: TGCGCCAGCAGCTTAGCGGGGGAGCGCCGCTACAATGAGCAGTTCTTC.

The CDR3 loop reads CASGGLGETQYF. For the CDR3, the DNA is TGTGCCAGCGGAGGCCTCGGCGAGACCCAGTACTTC. This sequence joins TRBV6-5 and TRBJ2-5; maybe TRBD2 (5 bases). V lost 8 bases to trimming and J lost 5 bases, with 12 bases between them. This CDR3 spans 12 amino acids. Germline values: CDR1 MNHEY, CDR2 SVGAGI.

The chain uses TRBV5-1 and TRBJ2-5; 12 positions agree with TRBD2. Germline V gene sequence: CDR1 SGHRS, CDR2 YFSETQ. V lost 4 bases and J lost 5; bases outside the gene matches: 9. CDR3 length: 16 amino acids. CDR3 in DNA: TGCGCCAGCAGCCCTCGACTAGCGGGGGCGATTGAGACCCAGTACTTC. It codes for CASSPRLAGAIETQYF.

This clonotype was detected a few times. The V gene is TRBV7-2, the J gene TRBJ2-1, with 12 bases fitting TRBD1. V lost 0 bases and J lost 8; bases outside the gene matches: 5. The CDR3 consists of 16 residues. CDR1 is SGHTA, CDR2 FQGNSA, per germline. The CDR3 coding sequence is TGTGCCAGCAGCTTAGCCGGGACAGGGGGCTTGGATGAGCAGTTCTTC. Translation gives CASSLAGTGGLDEQFF. Based on the CDR3 plus reference TRBV7-2 and TRBJ2-1, the full variable domain is GAGVSQSPSNKVTEKGKDVELRCDPISGHTALYWYRQSLGQGLEFLIYFQGNSAPDKSGLPSDRFSAERTGGSVSTLTIQRTQQEDSAVYLCASSLAGTGGLDEQFFGPGTRLTVL.

This clonotype was detected only a few times. The chain employs TRBV6-2 or TRBV6-3 and TRBJ2-7, with D uncertain. From germline, CDR1 is MNHEY and CDR2 SVGEGT. The CDR3 contains 15 residues. V shed 2 bases and J shed 4 bases, with 15 bases lying between them. Written as DNA, the CDR3 is TGTGCCAGCAGTTACGGGTTAGAACTTCGGTACGAGCAGTACTTC. It specifies CASSYGLELRYEQYF.

The chain links TRBV12-3 or TRBV12-4 to TRBJ2-5, with 11 bases aligning to TRBD2. The CDR3 totals 15 residues. V trimming: 5 bases; J trimming: 5 bases; junction bases outside the gene matches: 7. The CDR3 protein is CASSQLAGGLETQYF. The CDR3 bases are TGTGCCAGCAGTCAATTAGCGGGGGGGCTTGAGACCCAGTACTTC.

This clonotype was counted between two and nine times. CDR3 in DNA: TGTGCCAGCAGTTTATTCCGGGGGGCAATTACTGAAGCTTTCTTT. Its translation is CASSLFRGAITEAFF. The rearrangement uses TRBV27 and TRBJ1-1; maybe TRBD1 (6 bases). The CDR3 is 15 residues long. V lost 1 base and J 5 bases, leaving 14 bases between the germline ends. Germline CDR1 and CDR2: MNHEY and SMNVEV (reference sequence).

This sequence joins TRBV7-2 and TRBJ1-5; tentatively, D is TRBD1 (5 bases). CDR3 length: 15 residues. V was cut by 5 bases and J by 2 bases, with 13 bases left in between. CDR1 is SGHTA and CDR2 is FQGNSA in the germline V gene. The CDR3 region is CASSPTPGGNQPQHF. CDR3 coding DNA: TGTGCCAGCAGCCCTACACCGGGGGGCAATCAGCCCCAGCATTTT.

The gene calls are TRBV5-1 and TRBJ1-5; a weak D match, TRBD1 (5 bases). With 0 bases removed from V and 7 bases from J, the gap between germline ends came to 11 bases. Germline V lookup: CDR1 SGHRS, CDR2 YFSETQ. The CDR3 spans 14 residues. CDR3 nucleotide sequence: TGCGCCAGCAGCTTGGAGGCAGGGAAACAGCCCCAGCATTTT. This codes for CASSLEAGKQPQHF.

This clonotype was seen a few times. V usage is TRBV2 and J usage is TRBJ1-1, with D uncertain. Deletions cut 2 bases from V and 4 bases from J, with 14 bases between. The germline V gene encodes CDR1 SNHLY and CDR2 FYNNEI. The CDR3 consists of 15 residues. The CDR3 loop is CASSEIAGLGTEAFF. The CDR3 bases are TGTGCCAGCAGTGAAATCGCAGGATTGGGCACTGAAGCTTTCTTT.

This clonotype was counted ten times or more. The chain uses TRBV3-1 and TRBJ2-5, with D possibly being TRBD1 or TRBD2 (5 bases each). CDR1 is LGHDT and CDR2 is YNNKEL in the germline V gene (reference sequence). Trimming shortened V by 5 bases and J by 7 bases, and 14 bases separated the two germline ends. The CDR3 is 13 residues long. DNA for the CDR3: TGTGCCAGCAGCGGGGACCCTCTGGGGACCCAGTACTTC. Its translation: CASSGDPLGTQYF.

This chain links TRBV28 with TRBJ2-3; D is perhaps TRBD1 (6 bases). Trimming left V 6 bases short and J 5 bases short, with 18 bases between. CDR1 and CDR2 from the germline V gene are MDHEN and SYDVKM. This CDR3 has 15 amino acids. The CDR3 nucleotides are TGTGCCAGCAGGGCACAGGGTTCCCACGGAGATACGCAGTATTTT. This encodes CASRAQGSHGDTQYF.

This chain uses TRBV15 with TRBJ2-3; the D gene is possibly TRBD1 (5 bases). The CDR3 loop spans 13 amino acids. CDR1 is LNHNV and CDR2 is YYDKDF in the germline V gene (reference sequence). V gave up 1 base and J gave up 5 bases, with 7 bases separating them. Written as DNA, the CDR3 is TGTGCCACCAGCAGAGTAGGGGAAGATACGCAGTATTTT. Residues: CATSRVGEDTQYF.